The entry below gives a single TCR beta chain sequence along with its context. What it binds is unknown. Trimming stripped 0 bases from V and 3 bases from J, with 11 bases between. Germline V gives CDR1 SGHAT, CDR2 FQNNGV. The CDR3 extends over 15 amino acids. The naive CD8 subset, CD45RO-negative cells positively selected for CCR7, excluded terminally differentiated effector memory CD45RA+ cells. The data were obtained in a study of shared clonotypes between healthy human individuals. As for the study in general: Each donor's CD4 naive and CD4 memory cells filled three plates apiece, CD8 naive two, and CD8 memory one. Notes on the study in general: The expectation was that sequencing depth would affect clonotype sharing among donors.

TCRdb's copy holds only in-frame clones and misses some; the assay was immunoSEQ multiplex PCR. The repertoire holds hundreds of thousands of clones, with about 98% as singletons. Sequencing was done on a sample of naive CD8+ T cells sorted from blood. The genes are TRBV11-2 and TRBJ1-2, with D possibly being TRBD1 (6 bases). This TCR was recovered from a young man in good health. As DNA, the CDR3 is TGTGCCAGCAGCTTAGAAACAGGGTTGGACTATGGCTACACCTTC. This translates into CASSLETGLDYGYTF.